What follows are 11 T cell receptor beta chains derived from one specimen sequenced in a study of shared clonotypes between healthy human individuals. Selected positively for CCR7 and CD45RO-negative, naive CD8 cells excluded terminally differentiated effector memory CD45RA+ cells. Clones were read by immunoSEQ multiplex PCR, and TCRdb kept only the in-frame ones, dropping some. The sample shows millions of clones, about 95% of them seen only once. Source material: naive CD8+ T cells sorted from blood. The receptor source for this set is a man aged 18-30 years in good health.

The J gene is TRBJ2-7, the V gene TRBV15; no firm D call. The CDR3 is made up of 14 amino acids. The V end lost 5 bases, the J end lost 5 bases, and 16 bases lay between the germline ends. Germline V gene lookup returns CDR1 LNHNV and CDR2 YYDKDF (reference sequence). This CDR3 is CATSARPGPHEQYF. CDR3 nucleotide sequence: TGTGCCACCAGCGCCCGCCCAGGTCCCCACGAGCAGTACTTC.

The chain employs TRBV6-5 and TRBJ2-1, with D hard to call. Germline V lookup: CDR1 MNHEY, CDR2 SVGAGI. The CDR3 consists of 13 residues. The V gene lost 0 bases and the J gene lost 7 bases, with 7 bases spanning the gap. The CDR3 DNA reads TGTGCCAGCAGTTACTCAAGCGAGAATGAGCAGTTCTTC. It is translated as CASSYSSENEQFF.

The chain couples TRBV5-3 to TRBJ2-7; D might be TRBD2 (6 bases). TRBV5-3 is an ORF, with its function uncertain. V lost 4 bases, J lost 6 bases, and 17 bases lay in between. The CDR3 is 14 amino acids. For the CDR3, the DNA is TGTGCCAGAAGCGTGGAGAGGGGAGGTATCGAGCAGTACTTC. Translation: CARSVERGGIEQYF.

The rearrangement joins TRBV9 to TRBJ2-7; D may be TRBD1 (5 bases). There are 13 residues in the CDR3. The V gene's germline CDR1 is SGDLS and CDR2 YYNGEE. V lost 4 bases, J lost 3 bases, and 11 bases lay in between. The CDR3 DNA follows: TGTGCCAGCAGCCCGGAAGGGGTCTACGAGCAGTACTTC. Protein: CASSPEGVYEQYF. The full variable domain, with the rest looked up from reference TRBV9 and TRBJ2-7, is DSGVTQTPKHLITATGQRVTLRCSPRSGDLSVYWYQQSLDQGLQFLIQYYNGEERAKGNILERFSAQQFPDLHSELNLSSLELGDSALYFCASSPEGVYEQYFGPGTRLTVT.

This chain joins TRBV4-3 and TRBJ2-1; tentatively, D is TRBD1 (5 bases). Trimming pared 3 bases from V and 0 bases from J, leaving 27 bases between. The CDR3 is made up of 21 amino acids. In germline, CDR1 is LGHNA, CDR2 YSLEER. The chain's CDR3 is CASSQRHQTYTTESSYNEQFF. In DNA, the CDR3 is TGCGCCAGCAGCCAGAGACACCAGACATACACGACAGAGAGCTCCTACAATGAGCAGTTCTTC.

The chain is built from TRBV13 and TRBJ2-3, with 13 bases identical to TRBD2. CDR1 and CDR2 from the germline V gene are PRHDT and FYEKMQ (reference sequence). The CDR3 covers 15 residues. With 5 bases clipped from V and 3 bases from J, the junction kept 2 bases outside the gene matches. DNA for the CDR3: TGTGCCAGCAGCGTGGGACTAGCGGGAACAGATACGCAGTATTTT. Protein: CASSVGLAGTDTQYF.

The chain has TRBV7-9 and TRBJ1-5, with D tentatively TRBD1 (6 bases). Germline V gives CDR1 SEHNR, CDR2 FQNEAQ (reference sequence). The V end was cut by 2 bases, the J end by 7 bases, with 12 bases between. This CDR3 contains 14 residues. The CDR3 here is CASSLRGQGQPQHF. The CDR3 region has the DNA TGTGCCAGCAGCTTACGGGGGCAGGGACAGCCCCAGCATTTT.

Remarks on this clone: Other DNA sequences in this specimen translate into the identical CDR3. The V call is TRBV27, the J call TRBJ2-7; D is ambiguous. Per the germline V gene, CDR1 is MNHEY and CDR2 is SMNVEV (reference sequence). The V and J ends lost 2 bases and 3 bases respectively, with 8 bases between them. The CDR3 runs 13 residues. CDR3 sequence reads: CASSLGLHYEQYF. The CDR3 DNA sequence: TGTGCCAGCAGTTTAGGGCTACACTACGAGCAGTACTTC.

On this clone itself: The same CDR3 is also encoded by other DNA sequences in this sample. The gene calls are TRBV10-1 and TRBJ2-7, with D perhaps matching TRBD1 (6 bases). The CDR3 is 13 amino acids. Germline V lookup: CDR1 WNHNN, CDR2 SYGVQD (reference sequence). V gave up 0 bases and J gave up 6 bases, with 9 bases separating them. CDR3 in DNA: TGCGCCAGCAGTGAGTCGTTAGGGGGCGAGCAGTACTTC. The encoded protein is CASSESLGGEQYF.

V usage is TRBV7-8 and J usage is TRBJ1-2; D is unclear. Trimming pared 4 bases from V and 2 bases from J, leaving 11 bases between. This CDR3 region has 14 residues. Germline V gene sequence: CDR1 SGHVS, CDR2 FQNEAQ. CDR3 nucleotide sequence: TGTGCCAGCAGCTATGGAGGACCCAACTATGGCTACACCTTC. Its translation: CASSYGGPNYGYTF.

The chain joins TRBV5-6 to TRBJ2-3; TRBD2 matches 9 bases. CDR1 and CDR2 (germline): SGHDT, YYEEEE. CDR3 length: 16 amino acids. Trimming cost V 3 bases and J 2 bases; bases outside gene matches: 7. CDR3 sequence: CASSSSLAGFTDTQYF. The CDR3 DNA sequence: TGTGCCAGCAGCTCCTCTCTAGCGGGGTTCACAGATACGCAGTATTTT.